Listed below are T cell receptor beta chains from one sample, sequenced in a study of blood T cell repertoires in COVID-19. Clones were read by immunoSEQ multiplex PCR, and TCRdb kept only the in-frame ones, dropping some. The sample has 150,000 or so clones; 86% are singletons. Sequencing was carried out using peripheral blood. The receptors come from a woman aged 70 to 79 with acute or convalescent COVID-19. Each CDR3 is given with its conserved first and last residue. The order of the fields is V gene, D gene, J gene, clone size, CDR3 DNA, CDR3 protein. D genes are given only for firm matches. Size is omitted from some rows. Given values are once, few, many or a class for expanded clones.

v_gene: TRBV7-9; d_gene: TRBD1; j_gene: TRBJ1-6; abundance: few; CDR3nt: TGTGCCAGCAACAGGGGAGAATCACCCCTCCACTTT; CDR3aa: CASNRGESPLHF
v_gene: TRBV15; d_gene: NA; j_gene: TRBJ1-5; abundance: NA; CDR3nt: TGTGCCACCAGCAGAGTAAAAGGGGTGGGCAATCAGCCCCAGCATTTT; CDR3aa: CATSRVKGVGNQPQHF
v_gene: TRBV7-9; d_gene: TRBD1; j_gene: TRBJ1-1; abundance: NA; CDR3nt: TGTGCCAGCAGCCTGGGACAGGCCTCTGAAGCTTTCTTT; CDR3aa: CASSLGQASEAFF
v_gene: TRBV27; d_gene: TRBD1; j_gene: TRBJ2-3; abundance: NA; CDR3nt: TGTGCCAGCAGCTTAAGGGGGCAGAGCACAGATACGCAGTATTTT; CDR3aa: CASSLRGQSTDTQYF
v_gene: TRBV7-3; d_gene: NA; j_gene: TRBJ1-1; abundance: few; CDR3nt: TGTGCCAGCAGCTTACTGGGGGGGAACACTGAAGCTTTCTTT; CDR3aa: CASSLLGGNTEAFF
v_gene: TRBV18; d_gene: NA; j_gene: TRBJ2-1; abundance: NA; CDR3nt: TGTGCCAGCTCACCTTGGGACTCCCCGGGGGAGTTCTTC; CDR3aa: CASSPWDSPGEFF
v_gene: TRBV14; d_gene: NA; j_gene: TRBJ1-1; abundance: NA; CDR3nt: TGTGCCAGCAGCCAGATCAGAAACACTGAAGCTTTCTTT; CDR3aa: CASSQIRNTEAFF
v_gene: TRBV19; d_gene: TRBD1; j_gene: TRBJ2-6; abundance: NA; CDR3nt: TGTGCCAGTAGTATCGGCAGGGGGCGAAGTGGGGCCAACGTCCTGACTTTC; CDR3aa: CASSIGRGRSGANVLTF
v_gene: TRBV10-2; d_gene: NA; j_gene: TRBJ2-7; abundance: NA; CDR3nt: TGCGCCAGCAAGGGTGAGCGGTTATCCTACGAGCAGTACTTC; CDR3aa: CASKGERLSYEQYF
v_gene: TRBV15; d_gene: TRBD1; j_gene: TRBJ1-6; abundance: NA; CDR3nt: TGTGCCACCAGCCGCGAACGCGGGACAGCCAATAATTCACCCCTCCACTTT; CDR3aa: CATSRERGTANNSPLHF
v_gene: TRBV5-1; d_gene: TRBD1; j_gene: TRBJ2-3; abundance: once; CDR3nt: TGCGCCAGCAGCGTACCCAAAAATAAACAGGGGACCCATCTTCCAGATACGCAGTATTTT; CDR3aa: CASSVPKNKQGTHLPDTQYF
v_gene: TRBV18; d_gene: NA; j_gene: TRBJ2-7; abundance: NA; CDR3nt: TGTGCCAGCTCAACAGGACAGTTCCCCTCCGCCTACGAGCAGTACTTC; CDR3aa: CASSTGQFPSAYEQYF
v_gene: TRBV7-2; d_gene: NA; j_gene: TRBJ1-5; abundance: NA; CDR3nt: TGTGCCAGCAGCTTAGCTTTGAGTCAGCCCCAGCATTTT; CDR3aa: CASSLALSQPQHF
v_gene: TRBV6-5; d_gene: TRBD1; j_gene: TRBJ2-7; abundance: NA; CDR3nt: TGTGCCAGCAGTCACCCCGGGACAGGGGGGAACGAGCAGTACTTC; CDR3aa: CASSHPGTGGNEQYF
v_gene: TRBV7-9; d_gene: TRBD2; j_gene: TRBJ2-7; abundance: NA; CDR3nt: TGTGCCAGCAGCCCTTGGGGGAGGGAAAGCTACGAGCAGTACTTC; CDR3aa: CASSPWGRESYEQYF
v_gene: TRBV2; d_gene: TRBD1; j_gene: TRBJ1-6; abundance: NA; CDR3nt: TGTGCCAGCAGTGAGGGACAGGAGAATTCACCCCTCCACTTT; CDR3aa: CASSEGQENSPLHF
v_gene: TRBV7-2; d_gene: NA; j_gene: TRBJ2-7; abundance: NA; CDR3nt: TGTGCCAGCAGCCGCCCGACAGGGGTGGCGGGAGGGCCCTCCTACGAGCAGTACTTC; CDR3aa: CASSRPTGVAGGPSYEQYF
v_gene: TRBV2; d_gene: NA; j_gene: TRBJ2-1; abundance: NA; CDR3nt: TGTGCCAGCAGTCTGGACAGCGTTAACAATGAGCAGTTCTTC; CDR3aa: CASSLDSVNNEQFF
v_gene: TRBV18; d_gene: TRBD1; j_gene: TRBJ1-1; abundance: NA; CDR3nt: TGTGCCAGCTCACCTAGGACAGGGTTCAACACTGAAGCTTTCTTT; CDR3aa: CASSPRTGFNTEAFF
v_gene: TRBV19; d_gene: NA; j_gene: TRBJ1-1; abundance: once; CDR3nt: TGTGCCACCTCTAGGGGAAACTTGAACACTGAAGCTTTCTTT; CDR3aa: CATSRGNLNTEAFF
v_gene: TRBV19; d_gene: NA; j_gene: TRBJ1-3; abundance: NA; CDR3nt: TGTGCCAGTAGTGTCGGGAAGACCTCTGGAAACACCATATATTTT; CDR3aa: CASSVGKTSGNTIYF
v_gene: TRBV5-6; d_gene: NA; j_gene: TRBJ2-3; abundance: NA; CDR3nt: TGTGCCAGCAGCTTGGGACCACTAGGACGTACGCAGTATTTT; CDR3aa: CASSLGPLGRTQYF
v_gene: TRBV6-5; d_gene: TRBD1; j_gene: TRBJ2-7; abundance: NA; CDR3nt: TGTGCCAGCAGTACAGGGGTGGCCTCCTACGAGCAGTACTTC; CDR3aa: CASSTGVASYEQYF
v_gene: TRBV24-1; d_gene: NA; j_gene: TRBJ1-2; abundance: NA; CDR3nt: TGTGCCACCAGTGATTTGCACAGACCGGAGGGGGGCTACACCTTC; CDR3aa: CATSDLHRPEGGYTF